This TCR beta chain stems from a study of cytomegalovirus exposure and HLA in healthy donors. Trimming took 0 bases from V and 6 from J, leaving 17 bases between them. Germline V lookup: CDR1 MNHEY, CDR2 SVGAGI. This CDR3 has 16 amino acids. General study findings and limits: Rarity characterized most TCR sequences, yet some public TCRs appeared in many donors. According to the study, around 160 TCR beta chains were cytomegalovirus-associated. Testing in vitro showed a few CMV-associated chains specific for CMV antigens.

An approximately 130-subject validation cohort, separate from the roughly 670-subject first cohort, supplied the donors. About this clone: Its antigen is currently unknown.

Generated by immunoSEQ multiplex PCR, the TCRdb table keeps only in-frame clones and is missing some. The table lists 350,000 or so clones, roughly 90% of them singletons. The sequence came from a woman between 18 and 29 years old in good health and CMV-seronegative. Sample: PBMCs. The V call is TRBV6-5, the J call TRBJ1-2; D gene uncertain. The CDR3 here is CASSYSIIPGLDGYTF. The CDR3 coding sequence is TGTGCCAGCAGTTACTCGATTATTCCGGGATTGGATGGCTACACCTTC.